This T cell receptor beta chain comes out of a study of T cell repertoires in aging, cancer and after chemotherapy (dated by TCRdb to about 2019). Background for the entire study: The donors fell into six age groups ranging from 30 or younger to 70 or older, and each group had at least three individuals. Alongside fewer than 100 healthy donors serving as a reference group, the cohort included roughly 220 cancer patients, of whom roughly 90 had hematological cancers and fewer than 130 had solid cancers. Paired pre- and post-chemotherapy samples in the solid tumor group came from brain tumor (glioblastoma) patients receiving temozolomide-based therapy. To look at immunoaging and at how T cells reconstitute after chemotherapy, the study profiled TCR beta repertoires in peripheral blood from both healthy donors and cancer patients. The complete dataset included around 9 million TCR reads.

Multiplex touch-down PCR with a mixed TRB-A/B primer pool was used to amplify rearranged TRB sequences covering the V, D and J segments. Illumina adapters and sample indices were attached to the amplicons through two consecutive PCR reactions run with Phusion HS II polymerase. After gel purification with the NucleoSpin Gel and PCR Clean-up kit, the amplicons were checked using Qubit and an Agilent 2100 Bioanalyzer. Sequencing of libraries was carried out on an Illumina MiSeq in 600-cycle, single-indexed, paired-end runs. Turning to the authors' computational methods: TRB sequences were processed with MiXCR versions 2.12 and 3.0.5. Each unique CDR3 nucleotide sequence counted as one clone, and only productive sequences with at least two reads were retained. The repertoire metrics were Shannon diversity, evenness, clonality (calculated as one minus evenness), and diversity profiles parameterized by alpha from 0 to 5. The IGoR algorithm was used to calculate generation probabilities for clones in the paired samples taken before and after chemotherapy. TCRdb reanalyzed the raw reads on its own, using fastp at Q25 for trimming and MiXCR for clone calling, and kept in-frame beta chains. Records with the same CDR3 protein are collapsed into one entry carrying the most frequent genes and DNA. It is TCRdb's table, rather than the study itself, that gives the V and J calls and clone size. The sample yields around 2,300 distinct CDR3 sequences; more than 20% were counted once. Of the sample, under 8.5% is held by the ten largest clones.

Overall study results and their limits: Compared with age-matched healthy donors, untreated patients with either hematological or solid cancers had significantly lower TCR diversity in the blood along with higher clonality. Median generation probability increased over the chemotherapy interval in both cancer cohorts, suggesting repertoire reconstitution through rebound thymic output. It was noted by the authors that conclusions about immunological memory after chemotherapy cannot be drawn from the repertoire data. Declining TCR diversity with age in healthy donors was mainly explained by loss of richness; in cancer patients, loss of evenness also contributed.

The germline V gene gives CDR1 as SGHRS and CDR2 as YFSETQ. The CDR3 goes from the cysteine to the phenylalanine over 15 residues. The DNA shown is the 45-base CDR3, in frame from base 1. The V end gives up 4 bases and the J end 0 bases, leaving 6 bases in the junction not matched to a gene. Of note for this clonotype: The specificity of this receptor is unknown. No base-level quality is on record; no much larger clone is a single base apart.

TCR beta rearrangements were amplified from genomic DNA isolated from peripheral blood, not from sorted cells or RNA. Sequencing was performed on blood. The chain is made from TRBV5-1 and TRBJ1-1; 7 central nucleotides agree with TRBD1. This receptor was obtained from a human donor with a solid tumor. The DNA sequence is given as TGCGCCAGCAGCCTCGGACAGGTAATGAACACTGAAGCTTTCTTT. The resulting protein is CASSLGQVMNTEAFF.